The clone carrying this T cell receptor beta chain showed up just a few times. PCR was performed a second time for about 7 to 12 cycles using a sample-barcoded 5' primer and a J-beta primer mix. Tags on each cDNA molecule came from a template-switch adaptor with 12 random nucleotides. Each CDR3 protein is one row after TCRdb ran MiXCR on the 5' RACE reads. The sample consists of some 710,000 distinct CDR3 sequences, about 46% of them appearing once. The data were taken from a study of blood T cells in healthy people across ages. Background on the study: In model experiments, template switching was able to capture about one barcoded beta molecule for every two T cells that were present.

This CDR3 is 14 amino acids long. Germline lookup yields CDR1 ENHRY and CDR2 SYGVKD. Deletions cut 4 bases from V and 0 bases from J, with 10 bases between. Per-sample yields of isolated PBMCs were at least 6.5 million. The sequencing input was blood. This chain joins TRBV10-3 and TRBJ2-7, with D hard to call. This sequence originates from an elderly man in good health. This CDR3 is CAISGTRDSYEQYF. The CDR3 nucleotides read TGTGCCATCAGTGGGACCCGAGACTCCTACGAGCAGTACTTC.